The sequence of this TCR beta chain was determined in a study of cytomegalovirus exposure and HLA in healthy donors. For the study at large: The 550 to 800 first-cohort repertoires and the approximately 110 validation repertoires shared the same platform, a later analysis reported. Whole-study findings and limits: Usually a TCR sequence was rare, but some public TCRs were found in many donors.

Using immunoSEQ multiplex PCR, the repertoire was profiled, and TCRdb retains in-frame clones only, with some absent. The data contain more than 100,000 clones, around nine tenths of them singletons. As concerns this clone: Its target is not known.

The sequence was obtained from a man younger than 40 in good health and CMV-seronegative. Material: PBMCs.

CDR3 protein: CASSVDSSGNTIYF. For the CDR3, the DNA is TGTGCCAGCAGCGTAGACAGTTCTGGAAACACCATATATTTT. The chain has TRBV5-5 and TRBJ1-3; perhaps TRBD1 as D (5 bases). The CDR3 contains 14 residues. Germline CDR1 reads SGHKS; CDR2 reads YYEKEE (reference sequence). The V and J ends lost 4 bases and 1 base respectively, with 9 bases between them.